The sequence of this T cell receptor (beta chain) was determined in a study of T cells in Graves' hyperthyroidism and ophthalmopathy. Findings and caveats of the study: Blood shared most expanded thyroid clonotypes above 0.001.

Details on this clonotype: Its antigen is not known.

Participants, patients aged 18 to 65, had newly diagnosed hyperthyroidism with a duration under 2 months. Diagnoses rested on clinical symptoms, serum thyroxine and TRAb, thyroid ultrasound and orbital computed tomography. Authors of the study amplified TCR beta CDR3 regions from RNA transcripts. RT-PCR in the first round (using the HTBI primer set) targeted the TCR CDR3. TCRdb redid the calling of the multiplex PCR reads with MiXCR, one entry per CDR3 protein. The sample comprises fewer than 650,000 distinct CDR3 sequences, around 15% of which are singletons, and roughly 14% rests with the top ten. This CDR3 has 15 residues. Losses at the gene ends were 1 base for V and 2 bases for J; bases not matched to a gene: 4. In germline, CDR1 is SGHTA, CDR2 FQGNSA.

Sequencing was performed on blood. The source of this sequence is a woman aged 40 to 50 with Graves' hyperthyroidism. The V and J genes are TRBV7-2 and TRBJ2-7; 8 nucleotides match TRBD2. In DNA, the CDR3 is TGTGCCAGCAGCTTAGGGACTAGCACCGCCTACGAGCAGTACTTC. It specifies CASSLGTSTAYEQYF.